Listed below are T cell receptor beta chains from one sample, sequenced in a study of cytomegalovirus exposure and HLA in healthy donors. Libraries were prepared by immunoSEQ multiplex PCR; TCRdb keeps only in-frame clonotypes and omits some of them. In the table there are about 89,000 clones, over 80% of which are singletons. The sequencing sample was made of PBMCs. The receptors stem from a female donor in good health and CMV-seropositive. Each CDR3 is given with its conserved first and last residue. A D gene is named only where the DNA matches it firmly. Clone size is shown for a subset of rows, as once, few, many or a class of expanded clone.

DNA: TGTGCCAGTAGTATAATTTTCCGGGAGAACAAAGTTCAGCCCCAGCATTTT
CDR3: CASSIIFRENKVQPQHF
D: NA
J: TRBJ1-5
V: TRBV19
size: NA

DNA: TGTGCCAGCAGCTTAGCGGAGAGTAACGATACGCAGTATTTT
CDR3: CASSLAESNDTQYF
D: NA
J: TRBJ2-3
V: TRBV7-9
size: NA

DNA: TGTGCCAGTAGAGTAGGGGGCGGTTCTGGCTACACCTTC
CDR3: CASRVGGGSGYTF
D: TRBD1
J: TRBJ1-2
V: TRBV19
size: NA

DNA: TGTGCCAGCAGTTCGAGAGGGGGCTCCTACGAGCAGTACTTC
CDR3: CASSSRGGSYEQYF
D: NA
J: TRBJ2-7
V: TRBV28
size: NA

DNA: TGCGCCAGCAGCTTGGAAGCAGGGGGCGGGTACGAGCAGTACTTC
CDR3: CASSLEAGGGYEQYF
D: TRBD1
J: TRBJ2-7
V: TRBV5-1
size: NA

DNA: TGTGCCATCAGTGAGTCGAGACAGGGGGCGAATTTGTATGGCTACACCTTC
CDR3: CAISESRQGANLYGYTF
D: TRBD1
J: TRBJ1-2
V: TRBV10-3
size: few

DNA: TGTGCCAGCAGCCGAGTGGGGACAGGGGGCGCCGAGCAGTACTTC
CDR3: CASSRVGTGGAEQYF
D: TRBD1
J: TRBJ2-7
V: TRBV6-5
size: NA

DNA: TGTGCCAGTAGTATACGACAGGGAGGAGACACAGATACGCAGTATTTT
CDR3: CASSIRQGGDTDTQYF
D: NA
J: TRBJ2-3
V: TRBV19
size: NA

DNA: TGTGCCAGCTCCACCAGGGCGGGGGAGGGTCAGCCCCAGCATTTT
CDR3: CASSTRAGEGQPQHF
D: NA
J: TRBJ1-5
V: TRBV18
size: NA

DNA: TGTGCCAGCAGCTTAGGAGGACAGGGGGACTATGGCTACACCTTC
CDR3: CASSLGGQGDYGYTF
D: TRBD1
J: TRBJ1-2
V: TRBV7-2
size: once

DNA: TGTGCCAGCAGCCAAGACAGGGTTGATGAAAAACTGTTTTTT
CDR3: CASSQDRVDEKLFF
D: TRBD1
J: TRBJ1-4
V: TRBV6-5
size: NA

DNA: TGCGCCAGCAGTGTCCGGACTAGCGGGGGGCTCCAAGAGACCCAGTACTTC
CDR3: CASSVRTSGGLQETQYF
D: TRBD2
J: TRBJ2-5
V: TRBV10-2
size: NA

DNA: TGTGCCAGCAGCTCATCCGTGGGACTTGGAAACACCATATATTTT
CDR3: CASSSSVGLGNTIYF
D: NA
J: TRBJ1-3
V: TRBV7-2
size: NA

DNA: TGTGCCAGCTCACCAGACAGGGCCTACGAGCAGTACTTC
CDR3: CASSPDRAYEQYF
D: TRBD1
J: TRBJ2-7
V: TRBV18
size: NA

DNA: TGTGCCACCAGCAGTTCTCGCGGGAGCTCCTACGAGCAGTACTTC
CDR3: CATSSSRGSSYEQYF
D: TRBD2
J: TRBJ2-7
V: TRBV15
size: NA

DNA: TGTGCCAGCAGCCTCGACAGTTCCGGAAACACCATATATTTT
CDR3: CASSLDSSGNTIYF
D: NA
J: TRBJ1-3
V: TRBV5-6
size: few

DNA: TGTGCCAGCAGCTTAGGAGGGACAGCTGACAATGAGCAGTTCTTC
CDR3: CASSLGGTADNEQFF
D: TRBD1
J: TRBJ2-1
V: TRBV11-2
size: NA

DNA: TGTGCCAGCAGTGAGGTACTAGCGGGGGTGTACTCTGGGGCCAACGTCCTGACTTTC
CDR3: CASSEVLAGVYSGANVLTF
D: TRBD2
J: TRBJ2-6
V: TRBV2
size: NA

DNA: TGCGCCAGCAGCGTTTTGGGTGGGACAGCGAGCTCCTACGAGCAGTACTTC
CDR3: CASSVLGGTASSYEQYF
D: TRBD1
J: TRBJ2-7
V: TRBV5-1
size: NA

DNA: TGTGCCAGCAGCACGGGACAGGGGGCAGGCAATCAGCCCCAGCATTTT
CDR3: CASSTGQGAGNQPQHF
D: TRBD1
J: TRBJ1-5
V: TRBV7-2
size: NA

DNA: TGTGCCAGCAGCGTAGCTGTCTCTGGAAACACCATATATTTT
CDR3: CASSVAVSGNTIYF
D: NA
J: TRBJ1-3
V: TRBV9
size: NA

DNA: TGCGCCAGCAGCTTCACAGGGCAAGAGACCCAGTACTTC
CDR3: CASSFTGQETQYF
D: NA
J: TRBJ2-5
V: TRBV5-1
size: NA

DNA: TGTGCCAGCAGCTCAGACTATGGCTACACCTTC
CDR3: CASSSDYGYTF
D: NA
J: TRBJ1-2
V: TRBV7-9
size: once

DNA: TGTGCCAGCAGTATCAAGGGACAGGGACGATCACCCCTCCACTTT
CDR3: CASSIKGQGRSPLHF
D: TRBD1
J: TRBJ1-6
V: TRBV27
size: NA

DNA: TGTGCCAGCAGTCTAGGTGGGCAGGGGGGCCCCCTCTATGGCTACACCTTC
CDR3: CASSLGGQGGPLYGYTF
D: TRBD1
J: TRBJ1-2
V: TRBV7-9
size: once

DNA: TGTGCCAGCAGTGAAGCGCTCGGGGGGCAGAATGAAAAACTGTTTTTT
CDR3: CASSEALGGQNEKLFF
D: NA
J: TRBJ1-4
V: TRBV6-1
size: once

DNA: TGCAGCGCCCAAGCCGGGACCGGGGGGACGTATGGCTACACCTTC
CDR3: CSAQAGTGGTYGYTF
D: NA
J: TRBJ1-2
V: TRBV29-1
size: NA

DNA: TGTGCCAGCAGTCTAGGACCTAGCGGAAACACCATATATTTT
CDR3: CASSLGPSGNTIYF
D: NA
J: TRBJ1-3
V: TRBV27
size: NA

DNA: TGTGCCAGCAGTTTTTCAAGGGGGCCCTACGAGCAGTACTTC
CDR3: CASSFSRGPYEQYF
D: TRBD1
J: TRBJ2-7
V: TRBV6-5
size: once

DNA: TGTGCCACCAGCAGAGATTGGGGGGGTGAGGCCAACGTCCTGACTTTC
CDR3: CATSRDWGGEANVLTF
D: TRBD2
J: TRBJ2-6
V: TRBV15
size: few

DNA: TGTGCCAGCAGCGCCCAGCGGTGGGCAGGTCAGCCCCAGCATTTT
CDR3: CASSAQRWAGQPQHF
D: NA
J: TRBJ1-5
V: TRBV7-6
size: NA

DNA: TGTGCCAGCAGCGTACCCTGGGACAGGGGGGAAGACGAGCAGTACTTC
CDR3: CASSVPWDRGEDEQYF
D: TRBD1
J: TRBJ2-7
V: TRBV5-8
size: few

DNA: TGTGCCAGCAGCCCCATAGCGGGTTCCCCCTACAATGAGCAGTTCTTC
CDR3: CASSPIAGSPYNEQFF
D: TRBD2
J: TRBJ2-1
V: TRBV11-2
size: NA

DNA: TGTGCCAGCTCTCCAGGGGCGGCCAAAAACATTCAGTACTTC
CDR3: CASSPGAAKNIQYF
D: NA
J: TRBJ2-4
V: TRBV18
size: once

DNA: TGTGCCAGCAGCTTCGAACAGGGGGCTGGGAATGAGCAGTTCTTC
CDR3: CASSFEQGAGNEQFF
D: TRBD1
J: TRBJ2-1
V: TRBV7-6
size: NA

DNA: TGTGCCAGCACTCCAGAGGGCCACTATGGCTACACCTTC
CDR3: CASTPEGHYGYTF
D: NA
J: TRBJ1-2
V: TRBV2
size: few

DNA: TGTGCCAGCAGTTCCCCTTCCGCGGGGGGTCCCGGGGAGCTGTTTTTT
CDR3: CASSSPSAGGPGELFF
D: TRBD2
J: TRBJ2-2
V: TRBV6-5
size: once

DNA: TGTGCCAGCTCACCAATGCCCAGAGGGCAGCCCGGAAACACCATATATTTT
CDR3: CASSPMPRGQPGNTIYF
D: NA
J: TRBJ1-3
V: TRBV18
size: NA

DNA: TGTGCCAGCAGTTTAGTCGGGACTGAAAATGAAAAACTGTTTTTT
CDR3: CASSLVGTENEKLFF
D: NA
J: TRBJ1-4
V: TRBV6-5
size: NA

DNA: TGTGCCAGCCTTAGGGGGGGAGCGAACACCGGGGAGCTGTTTTTT
CDR3: CASLRGGANTGELFF
D: NA
J: TRBJ2-2
V: TRBV2
size: once

DNA: TGTGCCAGCAGCTCATCCAGGCGGGATAGCAATCAGCCCCAGCATTTT
CDR3: CASSSSRRDSNQPQHF
D: NA
J: TRBJ1-5
V: TRBV7-9
size: NA

DNA: TGTGCCAGCAGTATTGCTAGCGGGCGGGCAGATACGCAGTATTTT
CDR3: CASSIASGRADTQYF
D: TRBD2
J: TRBJ2-3
V: TRBV2
size: NA

DNA: TGTGCCAGCAGCGTAGAGGGCCTGGGAGTCTATGGCTACCCCTTC
CDR3: CASSVEGLGVYGYPF
D: NA
J: TRBJ1-2
V: TRBV9
size: NA

DNA: TGTGCCAGCAGTCGGGACAGGGTCTCTAGCTACACCTTC
CDR3: CASSRDRVSSYTF
D: TRBD1
J: TRBJ1-2
V: TRBV27
size: once

DNA: TGCGCCAGCAGCTCGGAGCGGGACAGGGGGCGTGAGACCCAGTACTTC
CDR3: CASSSERDRGRETQYF
D: TRBD1
J: TRBJ2-5
V: TRBV5-1
size: NA

DNA: TGTGCCATCAGTGAGTCGCCGGGACTAGCGGGAGGCGAGCAGTACTTC
CDR3: CAISESPGLAGGEQYF
D: TRBD2
J: TRBJ2-7
V: TRBV10-3
size: NA

DNA: TGTGCCAGCAGTCTACCGGACAGTGGAGCCTACGAGCAGTACTTC
CDR3: CASSLPDSGAYEQYF
D: NA
J: TRBJ2-7
V: TRBV28
size: NA

DNA: TGCGCCAGCAGCCCTACGACAGGTCCCTCTGGAAACACCATATATTTT
CDR3: CASSPTTGPSGNTIYF
D: NA
J: TRBJ1-3
V: TRBV5-1
size: NA

DNA: TGTGCCAGCACCATGGGACAGGGAGTCTACAATGAGCAGTTCTTC
CDR3: CASTMGQGVYNEQFF
D: TRBD1
J: TRBJ2-1
V: TRBV5-6
size: NA